This entry concerns a single T cell receptor (beta chain). What it binds is unknown. Germline values: CDR1 MNHEY, CDR2 SVGEGT. Trimming removed 0 bases from V and 10 bases from J, with 6 bases in between. CDR3 length equals 11 residues. Unique molecular identifiers featured in how the TCRbeta library was prepared. TCRdb reprocessed the PCR reads with MiXCR, giving one entry per CDR3 protein. The sample has around 960,000 distinct CDR3 sequences, about 31% seen once; the top ten hold roughly 27%. This sample stems from a study of T-cell reconstitution after alpha-beta-depleted transplantation in children. Overall study results and limits: Expanded graft clones, several hundred of them, were reportedly the source of alpha-beta T cells about two months after transplant. The authors attributed T-cell counts and diversity one year after transplant mostly to newly produced T cells.

The sample was PBMCs, mostly from graft donor cells, taken 360 days after TCRalphabeta/CD19-depleted stem cell transplant. The TCR comes from a boy under two years old who had a stem cell transplant for SCID, so the T cells may come from the graft donor. J is TRBJ1-1 and V is TRBV6-2 or TRBV6-3; D may be TRBD1 (5 bases). CDR3 DNA sequence: TGTGCCAGCAGTTACTCTGGGGGAGCTTTCTTT. As protein: CASSYSGGAFF.